The rows below give T cell receptor beta chains drawn from one sample of a study of tumour-infiltrating T cells in Burkitt lymphoma. Clones were read by immunoSEQ multiplex PCR, and TCRdb kept only the in-frame ones, dropping some. The sample includes 15,000 to 20,000 clones, 80% of them seen just once. Sequenced material: tumor tissue. These receptors were collected from a human donor with diffuse large B-cell lymphoma. Both conserved end residues are part of each CDR3. A D gene is named only where the DNA matches it firmly. Expanded clones are given a class, and other clones once, few, many or no size at all.

clone_size j_call d_call v_call cdr3_aa cdr3_nt
NA TRBJ1-4 NA TRBV27 CASSFRRTNEKLFF TGTGCCAGCAGTTTCCGGCGTACTAATGAAAAACTGTTTTTT
NA TRBJ2-7 NA TRBV20-1 CSAKRGEQYF TGCAGTGCTAAGAGGGGCGAGCAGTACTTC
NA TRBJ2-7 TRBD2 TRBV7-8 CASSPKKREPQDYEQYF TGTGCCAGCAGCCCTAAAAAGCGGGAGCCCCAGGATTACGAGCAGTACTTC
NA TRBJ2-3 TRBD2 TRBV4-1 CASSQGSSGVSDTQYF TGCGCCAGCAGCCAAGGATCTAGCGGGGTATCAGATACGCAGTATTTT
NA TRBJ2-1 NA TRBV7-9 CASSLVVNEQFF TGTGCCAGCAGCTTAGTAGTGAATGAGCAGTTCTTC
NA TRBJ1-3 NA TRBV4-3 CASSWDGYSGNTIYF TGCGCCAGCAGCTGGGACGGATACTCTGGAAACACCATATATTTT
few TRBJ2-1 TRBD2 TRBV9 CASSVDALAVGGEQFF TGTGCCAGCAGCGTAGACGCACTAGCGGTTGGGGGTGAGCAGTTCTTC
NA TRBJ1-2 NA TRBV6-1 CASSPGQSYGYTF TGTGCCAGCAGCCCCGGACAGTCCTATGGCTACACCTTC
NA TRBJ2-2 NA TRBV19 CASSRENTGELFF TGTGCCAGTAGTAGAGAGAACACCGGGGAGCTGTTTTTT
NA TRBJ2-7 NA TRBV7-2 CASSLLNSYEQYF TGTGCCAGCAGTTTGCTAAATTCCTACGAGCAGTACTTC
NA TRBJ2-1 NA TRBV19 CASSIVGQPREQFF TGTGCCAGTAGTATAGTCGGACAGCCCAGGGAGCAGTTCTTC
NA TRBJ1-1 NA TRBV7-2 CASRFKDRGTEAFF TGTGCCAGCAGGTTCAAGGACAGAGGAACTGAAGCTTTCTTT
NA TRBJ2-4 NA TRBV14 CASSHPVAKNIQYF TGTGCCAGCAGCCACCCAGTAGCCAAAAACATTCAGTACTTC
NA TRBJ2-7 NA TRBV7-7 CASSPDQGYEQYF TGTGCCAGCAGCCCAGATCAGGGTTACGAGCAGTACTTC
NA TRBJ2-7 NA TRBV27 CASSYIQGSYEQYF TGTGCCAGCAGTTACATACAGGGTTCCTACGAGCAGTACTTC
NA TRBJ2-7 NA TRBV13 CASSGYREMEYF TGTGCCAGCAGCGGCTACAGGGAGATGGAGTACTTC
NA TRBJ2-3 TRBD2 TRBV5-6 CASSLELAGLLGTQYF TGTGCCAGCAGCTTGGAGTTAGCGGGGTTGTTAGGGACGCAGTATTTT
NA TRBJ1-5 NA TRBV10-3 CAISEGGREQPQHF TGTGCCATCAGTGAGGGGGGCAGGGAACAGCCCCAGCATTTT
NA TRBJ1-2 TRBD1 TRBV5-1 CASRRQGVSRDGYTF TGCGCCAGCAGGCGGCAGGGGGTCTCTCGAGATGGCTACACCTTC
NA TRBJ1-2 TRBD1 TRBV6-6 CASSRQGDYGYTF TGTGCCAGCAGCCGACAGGGGGACTATGGCTACACCTTC
NA TRBJ1-1 TRBD1 TRBV18 CASSPRTGMNTEAFF TGTGCCAGCTCACCTAGGACAGGCATGAACACTGAAGCTTTCTTT
NA TRBJ1-5 NA TRBV7-8 CASSLSIGVRQPQHF TGTGCCAGCAGCTTGAGCATTGGGGTGCGTCAGCCCCAGCATTTT
NA TRBJ2-7 TRBD1 TRBV2 CASSWTGGSYEQYF TGTGCCAGCAGTTGGACAGGGGGCAGCTACGAGCAGTACTTC
NA TRBJ2-7 TRBD1 TRBV7-8 CASSLDLGQGYEQYF TGTGCCAGCAGCTTAGACCTGGGACAGGGCTACGAGCAGTACTTC
few TRBJ1-1 TRBD1 TRBV6-5 CASSLTGGVTEAFF TGTGCCAGCAGCCTCACAGGGGGTGTAACTGAAGCTTTCTTT
NA TRBJ2-7 NA TRBV4-2 CASSQEGSGIYEQYF TGTGCCAGCAGCCAAGAGGGTTCAGGTATCTACGAGCAGTACTTC
once TRBJ2-3 NA TRBV9 CASSVAGQMVDTQYF TGTGCCAGCAGCGTAGCAGGACAGATGGTGGATACGCAGTATTTT
NA TRBJ1-2 TRBD1 TRBV29-1 CSVEPDRFDFNYGYTF TGCAGCGTTGAACCGGACAGGTTCGACTTTAACTATGGCTACACCTTC
NA TRBJ2-2 NA TRBV9 CASREGANTGELFF TGTGCCAGCAGAGAGGGTGCGAACACCGGGGAGCTGTTTTTT
NA TRBJ1-2 NA TRBV10-3 CAISEGKEPTYYGYTF TGTGCCATCAGTGAGGGCAAGGAGCCTACTTACTATGGCTACACCTTC
NA TRBJ1-1 NA TRBV28 CASSLPITEAFF TGTGCCAGCAGTTTGCCGATCACTGAAGCTTTCTTT
once TRBJ1-2 NA TRBV29-1 CSVEDRQGFDQQTHYGYTF TGCAGCGTTGAAGATCGGCAGGGATTCGATCAACAGACCCACTATGGCTACACCTTC
NA TRBJ2-5 NA TRBV5-4 CASSSDPKETQYF TGTGCCAGCAGTTCCGATCCGAAGGAGACCCAGTACTTC
NA TRBJ2-7 NA TRBV5-6 CASSPTVLSYEQYF TGTGCCAGCAGCCCCACAGTACTCTCCTACGAGCAGTACTTC
NA TRBJ2-1 TRBD2 TRBV18 CASSPPGGNEQFF TGTGCCAGCTCACCTCCGGGGGGAAATGAGCAGTTCTTC
NA TRBJ1-1 NA TRBV5-4 CASSLDSEAFF TGTGCCAGCAGCTTGGACAGTGAAGCTTTCTTT
NA TRBJ2-3 NA TRBV14 CASSQDLTDTQYF TGTGCCAGCAGCCAAGATCTTACAGATACGCAGTATTTT